The following is a T cell receptor beta chain sequence with its context. These data are taken from a study of blood T cell repertoires in COVID-19. Study background: Sources were T cells, B-cell-depleted T cells, or PBMCs; the material itself was cDNA or gDNA.

Enrollment of patients from Seattle took place during active infection, with longitudinal follow-up. Authors' data handling: Amplified reference gene primers provided the basis for estimating nucleated cell counts. Here immunoSEQ multiplex PCR was the method, and the copy in TCRdb shows in-frame clones only, minus some. Clone size and V and J calls were adopted from that table, with D and trimming inferred from the DNA. This table has tens of thousands of clones, 70% to 80% appearing once. The trim removed 7 bases at V and 5 bases at J, leaving 6 bases unmatched. The V gene's germline CDR1 is SNHLY and CDR2 FYNNEI. The CDR3 extends over 15 amino acids.

This rearrangement joins TRBV2 to TRBJ2-5; 14 bases line up with TRBD2. The sequenced material came from peripheral blood. The receptor's source is a man in his sixties or seventies with COVID-19, enrolled during active disease. CDR3 protein: CASTGLAGERETQYF. CDR3 sequence (DNA): TGTGCCAGCACGGGACTAGCGGGAGAGAGGGAGACCCAGTACTTC.